This TCR beta chain was profiled in a study of CD8+ T cells in alopecia areata. Across the study: Oral tofacitinib, 5 to 10 mg twice daily, was given in an open-label trial.

The investigators collected lesional scalp punch biopsies and peripheral blood from alopecia areata patients. This CDR3 is 11 amino acids long. CDR1 and CDR2 from the germline V gene are MGHDK and SYGVNS. V shed 11 bases and J shed 4 bases, with 9 bases lying between them. Investigators isolated RNA and reverse transcribed it into cDNA to act as the sequencing template. The assay was immunoSEQ multiplex PCR, and TCRdb's table has in-frame clones only and misses some. The repertoire includes 170,000 or so clones, roughly 63% of them detected once, and 1.5% to 2% sits in the top ten. The clonotype originates from a human donor with alopecia areata. Material: CD4+ T cells sorted from blood, obtained at week 0. V and J are TRBV25-1 and TRBJ1-5; D ambiguous. CDR3 in amino acids: CAPCINQPQHF. CDR3 coding DNA: TGTGCCCCGTGCATTAATCAGCCCCAGCATTTT. The whole variable domain, filled in from reference TRBV25-1 and TRBJ1-5, reads EADIYQTPRYLVIGTGKKITLECSQTMGHDKMYWYQQDPGMELHLIHYSYGVNSTEKGDLSSESTVSRIRTEHFPLTLESARPSHTSQYLCAPCINQPQHFGDGTRLSIL.